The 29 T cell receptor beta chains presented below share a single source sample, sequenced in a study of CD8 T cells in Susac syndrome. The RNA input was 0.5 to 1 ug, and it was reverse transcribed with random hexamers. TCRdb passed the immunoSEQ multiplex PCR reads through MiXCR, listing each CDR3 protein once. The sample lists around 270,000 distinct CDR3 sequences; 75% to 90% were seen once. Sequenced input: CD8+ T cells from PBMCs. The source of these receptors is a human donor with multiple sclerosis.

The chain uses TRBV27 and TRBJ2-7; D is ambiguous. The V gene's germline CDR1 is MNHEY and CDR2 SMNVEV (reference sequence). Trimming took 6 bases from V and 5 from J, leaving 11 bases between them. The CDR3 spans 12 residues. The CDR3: CASSHTGNEQYF. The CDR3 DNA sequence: TGTGCCAGCAGCCACACGGGCAACGAGCAGTACTTC.

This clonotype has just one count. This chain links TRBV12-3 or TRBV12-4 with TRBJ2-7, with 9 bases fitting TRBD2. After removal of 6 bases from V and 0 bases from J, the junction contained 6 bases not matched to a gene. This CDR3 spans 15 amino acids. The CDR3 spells CASRPTSGASYEQYF. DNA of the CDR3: TGTGCCAGCAGGCCGACTAGCGGCGCCTCCTACGAGCAGTACTTC.

DNA for the CDR3: TGTGCCAGCAGCTCCACAGGGGCGGGGGCCAACGTCCTGACTTTC. Translated, it gives CASSSTGAGANVLTF. The rearrangement uses TRBV7-3 and TRBJ2-6; 7 nucleotides line up with TRBD1. V trimming: 4 bases; J trimming: 4 bases; junction bases outside the gene matches: 4. This CDR3 contains 15 residues. Germline CDR1 reads SGHTA; CDR2 reads FQGTGA.

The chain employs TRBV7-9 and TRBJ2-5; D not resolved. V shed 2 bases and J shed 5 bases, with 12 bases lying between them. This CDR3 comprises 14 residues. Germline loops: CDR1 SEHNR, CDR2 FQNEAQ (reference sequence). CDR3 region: CASSLSFQGETQYF. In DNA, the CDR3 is TGTGCCAGCAGCTTATCGTTTCAAGGGGAGACCCAGTACTTC. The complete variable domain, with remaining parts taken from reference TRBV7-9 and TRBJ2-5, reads DTGVSQNPRHKITKRGQNVTFRCDPISEHNRLYWYRQTLGQGPEFLTYFQNEAQLEKSRLLSDRFSAERPKGSFSTLEIQRTEQGDSAMYLCASSLSFQGETQYFGPGTRLLVL.

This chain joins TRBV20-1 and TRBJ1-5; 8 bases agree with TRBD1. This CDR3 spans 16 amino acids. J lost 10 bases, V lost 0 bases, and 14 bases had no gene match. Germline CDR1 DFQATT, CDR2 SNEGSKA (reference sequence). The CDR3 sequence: CSAREMSRTGKTPQHF. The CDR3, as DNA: TGCAGTGCTAGAGAAATGTCCCGGACAGGGAAAACCCCCCAGCATTTT.

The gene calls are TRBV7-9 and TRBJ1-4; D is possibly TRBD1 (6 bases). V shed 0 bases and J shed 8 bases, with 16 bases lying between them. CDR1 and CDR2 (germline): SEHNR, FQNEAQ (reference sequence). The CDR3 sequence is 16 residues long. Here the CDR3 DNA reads TGTGCCAGCAGCTTAGCTCCCTCGGGGGGCAGAGAAAAACTGTTTTTT. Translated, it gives CASSLAPSGGREKLFF.

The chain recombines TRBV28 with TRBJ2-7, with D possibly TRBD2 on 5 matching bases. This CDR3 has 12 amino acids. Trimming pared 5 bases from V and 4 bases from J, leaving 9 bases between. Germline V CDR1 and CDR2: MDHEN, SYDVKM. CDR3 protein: CASSQWEYEQYF. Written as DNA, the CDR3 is TGTGCCAGCAGTCAATGGGAGTACGAGCAGTACTTC.

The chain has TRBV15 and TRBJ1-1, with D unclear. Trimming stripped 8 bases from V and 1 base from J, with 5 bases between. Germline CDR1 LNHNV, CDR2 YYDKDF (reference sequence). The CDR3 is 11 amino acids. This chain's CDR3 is CATLGNTEAFF. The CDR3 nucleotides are TGTGCCACCCTGGGGAACACTGAAGCTTTCTTT.

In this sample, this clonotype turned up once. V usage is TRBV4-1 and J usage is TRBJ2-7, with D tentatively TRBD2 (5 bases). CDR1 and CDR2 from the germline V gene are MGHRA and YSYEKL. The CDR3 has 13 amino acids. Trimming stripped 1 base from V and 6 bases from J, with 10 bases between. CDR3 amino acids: CASSQAEGLEQYF. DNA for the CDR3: TGCGCCAGCAGCCAAGCTGAGGGCCTCGAGCAGTACTTC.

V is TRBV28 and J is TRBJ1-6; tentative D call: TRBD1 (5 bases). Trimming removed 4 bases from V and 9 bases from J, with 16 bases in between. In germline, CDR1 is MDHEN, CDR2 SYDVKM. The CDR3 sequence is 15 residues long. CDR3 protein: CASSSRVMGGSPLHF. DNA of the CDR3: TGTGCCAGCAGTTCCCGCGTGATGGGGGGTTCACCCCTCCACTTT.

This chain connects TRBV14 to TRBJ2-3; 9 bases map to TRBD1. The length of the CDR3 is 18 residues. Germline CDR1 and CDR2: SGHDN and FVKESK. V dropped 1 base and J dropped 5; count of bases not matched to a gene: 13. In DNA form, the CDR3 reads TGTGCCAGCAGCCAAGTAGCTCAGACAGGGGGGAGAGGAGATACGCAGTATTTT. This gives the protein CASSQVAQTGGRGDTQYF.

This chain's CDR3 is CATLDGADTQYF. The DNA of the CDR3 is TGTGCCACCCTAGATGGGGCAGATACGCAGTATTTT. The chain has TRBV5-5 and TRBJ2-3; D is uncertain. CDR3 length: 12 amino acids. V lost 9 bases, J lost 4 bases, and 12 bases lay in between. In germline, CDR1 is SGHKS, CDR2 YYEKEE (reference sequence).

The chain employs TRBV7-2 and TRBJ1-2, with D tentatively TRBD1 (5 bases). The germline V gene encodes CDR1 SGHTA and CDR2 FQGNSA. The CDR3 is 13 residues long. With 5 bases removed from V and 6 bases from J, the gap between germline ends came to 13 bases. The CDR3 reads CASSRGPPDGYTF. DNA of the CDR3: TGTGCCAGCAGCCGGGGCCCCCCGGATGGCTACACCTTC.

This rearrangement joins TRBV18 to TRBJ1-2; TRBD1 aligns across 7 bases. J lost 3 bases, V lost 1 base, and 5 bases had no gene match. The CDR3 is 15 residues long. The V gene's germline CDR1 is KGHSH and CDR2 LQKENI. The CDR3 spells CASSPQGARHYGYTF. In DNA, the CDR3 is TGTGCCAGCTCACCACAGGGGGCGCGGCACTATGGCTACACCTTC.

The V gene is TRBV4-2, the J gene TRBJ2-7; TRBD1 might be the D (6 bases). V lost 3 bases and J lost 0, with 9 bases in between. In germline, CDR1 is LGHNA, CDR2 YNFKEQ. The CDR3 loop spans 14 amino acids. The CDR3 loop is CASSQADSSYEQYF. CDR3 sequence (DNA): TGTGCCAGCAGCCAGGCGGACAGCTCCTACGAGCAGTACTTC.

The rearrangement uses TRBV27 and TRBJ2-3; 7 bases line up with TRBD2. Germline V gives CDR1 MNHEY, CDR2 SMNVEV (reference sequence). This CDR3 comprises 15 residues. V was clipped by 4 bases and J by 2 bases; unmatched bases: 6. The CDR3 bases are TGTGCCAGCAGTTCGGGGGGACGGACCACAGATACGCAGTATTTT. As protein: CASSSGGRTTDTQYF.

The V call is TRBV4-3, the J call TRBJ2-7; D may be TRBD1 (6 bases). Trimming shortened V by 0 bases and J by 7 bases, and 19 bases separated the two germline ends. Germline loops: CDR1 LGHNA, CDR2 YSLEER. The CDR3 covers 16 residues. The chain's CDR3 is CASSQDSAGDLGEQYF. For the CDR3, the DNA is TGCGCCAGCAGCCAAGATTCGGCAGGGGATCTGGGAGAGCAGTACTTC.

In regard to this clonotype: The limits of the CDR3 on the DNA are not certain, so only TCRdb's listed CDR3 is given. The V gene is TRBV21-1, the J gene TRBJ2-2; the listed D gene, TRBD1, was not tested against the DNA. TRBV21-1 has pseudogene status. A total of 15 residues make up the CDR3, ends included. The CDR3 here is CASSPGQGTPGSCFF.

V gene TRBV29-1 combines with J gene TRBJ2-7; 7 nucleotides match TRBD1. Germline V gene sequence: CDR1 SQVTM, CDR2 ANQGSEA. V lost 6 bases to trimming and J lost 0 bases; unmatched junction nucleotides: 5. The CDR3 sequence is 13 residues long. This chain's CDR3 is CSVTGANSYEQYF. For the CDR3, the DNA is TGCAGCGTCACAGGGGCGAACTCCTACGAGCAGTACTTC.

CDR3: CASSMLQGDVETQYF. The CDR3 nucleotides read TGTGCCAGTAGCATGTTACAGGGAGATGTGGAGACCCAGTACTTC. J is TRBJ2-5 and V is TRBV19; a possible D gene is TRBD1 (6 bases). The CDR3 contains 15 residues. CDR1 and CDR2 from the germline V gene are LNHDA and SQIVND (reference sequence). Trimming pared 6 bases from V and 5 bases from J, leaving 19 bases between.

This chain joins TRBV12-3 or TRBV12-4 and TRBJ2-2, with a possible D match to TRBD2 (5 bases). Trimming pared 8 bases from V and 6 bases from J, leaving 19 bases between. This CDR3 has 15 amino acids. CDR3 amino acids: CASYGEGGPAGELFF. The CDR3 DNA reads TGTGCCAGCTATGGCGAGGGCGGACCGGCCGGGGAGCTGTTTTTT.

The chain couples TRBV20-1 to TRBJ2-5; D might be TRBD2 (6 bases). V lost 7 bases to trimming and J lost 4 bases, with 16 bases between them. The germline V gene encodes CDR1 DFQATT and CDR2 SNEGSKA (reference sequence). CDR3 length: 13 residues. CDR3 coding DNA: TGCAGTGGCCGCGGGGTCGGGCCAGAGACCCAGTACTTC. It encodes CSGRGVGPETQYF.

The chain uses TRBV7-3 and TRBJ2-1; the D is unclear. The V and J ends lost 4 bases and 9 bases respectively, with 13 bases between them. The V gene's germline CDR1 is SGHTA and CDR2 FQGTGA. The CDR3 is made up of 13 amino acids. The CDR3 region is CASSSLGVAEQFF. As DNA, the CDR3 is TGTGCCAGCAGCTCCCTTGGGGTAGCTGAGCAGTTCTTC.

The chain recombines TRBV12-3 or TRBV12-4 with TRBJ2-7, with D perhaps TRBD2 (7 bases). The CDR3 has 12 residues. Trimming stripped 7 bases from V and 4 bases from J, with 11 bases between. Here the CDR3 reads CASTKGGYEQYF. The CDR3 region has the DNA TGTGCCAGCACTAAGGGGGGGTACGAGCAGTACTTC.

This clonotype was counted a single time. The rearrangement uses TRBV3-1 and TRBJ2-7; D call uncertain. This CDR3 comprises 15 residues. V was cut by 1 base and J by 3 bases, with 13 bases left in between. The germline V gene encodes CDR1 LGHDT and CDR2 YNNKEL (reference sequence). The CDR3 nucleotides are TGTGCCAGCAGCCAAGGAGGCGGATACCTCTACGAGCAGTACTTC. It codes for CASSQGGGYLYEQYF.

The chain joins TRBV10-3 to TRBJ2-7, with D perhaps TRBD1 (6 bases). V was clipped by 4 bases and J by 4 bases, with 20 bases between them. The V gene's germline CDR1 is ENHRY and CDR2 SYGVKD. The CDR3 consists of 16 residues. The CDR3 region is CAISGAPLQGPYEQYF. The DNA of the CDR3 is TGTGCCATCAGTGGAGCCCCTCTACAGGGACCGTACGAGCAGTACTTC.

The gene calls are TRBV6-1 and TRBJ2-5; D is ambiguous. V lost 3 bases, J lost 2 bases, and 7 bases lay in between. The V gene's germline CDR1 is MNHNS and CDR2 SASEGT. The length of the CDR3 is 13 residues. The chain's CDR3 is CASSDGPQETQYF. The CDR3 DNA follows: TGTGCCAGCAGTGATGGGCCGCAAGAGACCCAGTACTTC.

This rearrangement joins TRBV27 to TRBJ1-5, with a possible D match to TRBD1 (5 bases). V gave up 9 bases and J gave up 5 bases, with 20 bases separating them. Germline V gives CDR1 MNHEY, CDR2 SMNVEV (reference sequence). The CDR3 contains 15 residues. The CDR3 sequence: CASRGDTVGHQPQHF. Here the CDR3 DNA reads TGTGCCAGTCGAGGCGATACAGTGGGGCATCAGCCCCAGCATTTT.

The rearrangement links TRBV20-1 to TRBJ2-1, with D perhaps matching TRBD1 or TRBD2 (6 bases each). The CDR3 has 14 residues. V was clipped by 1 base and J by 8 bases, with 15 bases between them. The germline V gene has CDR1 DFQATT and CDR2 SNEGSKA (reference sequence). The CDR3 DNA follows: TGCAGTGCTAGAGGGACTAACAGGGCAGATGAGCAGTTCTTC. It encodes CSARGTNRADEQFF.